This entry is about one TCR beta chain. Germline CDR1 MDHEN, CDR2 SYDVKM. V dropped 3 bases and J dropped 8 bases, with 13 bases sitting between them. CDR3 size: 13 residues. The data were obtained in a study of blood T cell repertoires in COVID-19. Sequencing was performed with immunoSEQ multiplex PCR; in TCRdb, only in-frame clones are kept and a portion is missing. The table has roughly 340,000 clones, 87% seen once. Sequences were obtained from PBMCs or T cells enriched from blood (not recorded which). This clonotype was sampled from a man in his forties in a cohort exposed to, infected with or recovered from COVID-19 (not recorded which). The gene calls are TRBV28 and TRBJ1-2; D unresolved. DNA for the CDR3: TGTGCCAGCAGTTTGAACGGCGGGGTCGGCTACACCTTC. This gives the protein CASSLNGGVGYTF.